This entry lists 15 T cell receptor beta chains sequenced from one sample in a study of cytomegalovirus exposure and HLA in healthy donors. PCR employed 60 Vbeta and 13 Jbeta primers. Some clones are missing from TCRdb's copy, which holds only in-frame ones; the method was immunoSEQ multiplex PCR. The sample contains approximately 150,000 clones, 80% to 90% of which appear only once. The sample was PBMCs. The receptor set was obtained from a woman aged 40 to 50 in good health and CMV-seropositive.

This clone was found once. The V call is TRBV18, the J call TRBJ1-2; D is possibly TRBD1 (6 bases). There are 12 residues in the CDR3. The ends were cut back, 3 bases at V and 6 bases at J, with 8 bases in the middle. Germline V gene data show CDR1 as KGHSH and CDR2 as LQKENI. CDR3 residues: CASSPQGHGYTF. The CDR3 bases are TGTGCCAGCTCACCTCAGGGGCATGGCTACACCTTC.

The CDR3 DNA reads as TGTGCCAGCAGCGAACTCCGGGACAGGGGAGAGACCCAGTACTTC. Amino acid sequence: CASSELRDRGETQYF. V is TRBV27 and J is TRBJ2-5; TRBD1 agrees at 10 bases. The CDR3 length is 15 residues. V lost 6 bases, J lost 4 bases, and 8 bases stayed unmatched. Germline CDR1 MNHEY, CDR2 SMNVEV (reference sequence).

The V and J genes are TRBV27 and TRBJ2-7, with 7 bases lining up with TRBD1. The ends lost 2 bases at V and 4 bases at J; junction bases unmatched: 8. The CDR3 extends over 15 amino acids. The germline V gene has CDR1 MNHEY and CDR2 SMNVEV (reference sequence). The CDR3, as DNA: TGTGCCAGCAGTTTACTGTCGGCAGGGGGATACGAGCAGTACTTC. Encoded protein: CASSLLSAGGYEQYF.

For the CDR3, the DNA is TGTGCCAGTAGTTTTGGTACAGGGGCAGGCTACGAGCAGTACTTC. The encoded protein is CASSFGTGAGYEQYF. This sequence joins TRBV19 and TRBJ2-7; 7 nucleotides align to TRBD1. The V and J ends lost 5 bases and 3 bases, in that order; junction bases with no gene match: 10. CDR3 length equals 15 residues. Germline V CDR1 and CDR2: LNHDA, SQIVND (reference sequence).

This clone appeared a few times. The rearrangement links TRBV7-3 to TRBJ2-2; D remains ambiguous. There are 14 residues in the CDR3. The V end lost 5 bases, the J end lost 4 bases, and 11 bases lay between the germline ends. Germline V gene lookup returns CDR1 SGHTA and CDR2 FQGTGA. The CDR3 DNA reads TGTGCCAGCAGCCCCCCTTCGGGCACCGGGGAGCTGTTTTTT. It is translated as CASSPPSGTGELFF.

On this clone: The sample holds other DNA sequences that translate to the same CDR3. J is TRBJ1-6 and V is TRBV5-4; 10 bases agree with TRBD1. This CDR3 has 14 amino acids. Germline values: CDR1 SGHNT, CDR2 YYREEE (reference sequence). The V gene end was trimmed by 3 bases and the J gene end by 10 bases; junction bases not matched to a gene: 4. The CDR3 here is CASSSGQGKSPLHF. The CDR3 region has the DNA TGTGCCAGCAGCTCGGGACAGGGGAAGTCACCCCTCCACTTT.

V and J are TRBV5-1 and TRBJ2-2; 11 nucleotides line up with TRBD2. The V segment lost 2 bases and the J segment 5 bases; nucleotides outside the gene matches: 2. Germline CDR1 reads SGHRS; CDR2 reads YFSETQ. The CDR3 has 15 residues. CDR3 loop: CASSFTSGGTGELFF. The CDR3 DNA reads TGCGCCAGCAGCTTTACTAGCGGGGGAACCGGGGAGCTGTTTTTT.

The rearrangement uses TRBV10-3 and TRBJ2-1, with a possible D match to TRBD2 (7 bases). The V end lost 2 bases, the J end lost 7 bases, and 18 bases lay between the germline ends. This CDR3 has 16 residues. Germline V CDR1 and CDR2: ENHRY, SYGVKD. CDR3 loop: CAISERGGAIGNEQFF. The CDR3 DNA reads TGTGCCATCAGTGAGAGGGGGGGGGCAATTGGGAATGAGCAGTTCTTC.

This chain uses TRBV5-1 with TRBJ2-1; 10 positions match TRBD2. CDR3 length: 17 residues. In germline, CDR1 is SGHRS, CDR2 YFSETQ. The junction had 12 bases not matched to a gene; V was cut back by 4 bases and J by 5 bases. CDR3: CASSRPELAGINNEQFF. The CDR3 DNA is TGCGCCAGCAGCCGACCGGAACTAGCGGGGATTAACAATGAGCAGTTCTTC.

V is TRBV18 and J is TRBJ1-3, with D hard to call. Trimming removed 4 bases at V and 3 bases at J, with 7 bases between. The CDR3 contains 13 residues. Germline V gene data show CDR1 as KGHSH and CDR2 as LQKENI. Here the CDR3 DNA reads TGTGCCAGCTCACAAGCCGTTGGAAACACCATATATTTT. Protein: CASSQAVGNTIYF.

CDR3 residues: CAWSKGQSNQPQHF. In nucleotides, the CDR3 is TGTGCCTGGAGTAAGGGACAGAGCAATCAGCCCCAGCATTTT. The V gene is TRBV30, the J gene TRBJ1-5; 7 nucleotides agree with TRBD1. The CDR3 has 14 amino acids. CDR1 is GTSNPN and CDR2 is SVGIG in the germline V gene (reference sequence). V lost 2 bases, J lost 1 base, and 2 bases stayed unmatched.

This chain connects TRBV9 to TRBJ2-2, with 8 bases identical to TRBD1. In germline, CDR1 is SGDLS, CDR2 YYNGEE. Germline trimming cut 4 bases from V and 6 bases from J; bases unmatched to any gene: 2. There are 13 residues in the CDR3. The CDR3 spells CASSSTGAGELFF. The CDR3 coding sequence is TGTGCCAGCAGCTCGACAGGGGCCGGGGAGCTGTTTTTT.

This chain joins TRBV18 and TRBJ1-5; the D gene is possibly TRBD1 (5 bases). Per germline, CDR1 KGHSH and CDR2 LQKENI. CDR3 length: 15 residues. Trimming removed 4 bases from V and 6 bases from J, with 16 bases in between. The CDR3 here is CASSRLQGGGQPQHF. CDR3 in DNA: TGTGCCAGCTCACGCTTGCAGGGTGGCGGTCAGCCCCAGCATTTT.

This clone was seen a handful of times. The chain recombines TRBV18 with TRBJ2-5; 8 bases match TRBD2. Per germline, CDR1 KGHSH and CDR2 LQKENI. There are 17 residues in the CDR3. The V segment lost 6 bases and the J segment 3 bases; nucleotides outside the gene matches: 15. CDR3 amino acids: CASSLKLLTSGEETQYF. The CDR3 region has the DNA TGTGCCAGCTCCTTAAAGCTCCTCACTAGCGGCGAAGAGACCCAGTACTTC.

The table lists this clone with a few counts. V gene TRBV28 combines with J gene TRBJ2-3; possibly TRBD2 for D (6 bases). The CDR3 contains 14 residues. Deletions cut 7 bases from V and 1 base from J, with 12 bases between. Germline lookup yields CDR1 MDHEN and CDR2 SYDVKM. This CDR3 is CASTGERGTDTQYF. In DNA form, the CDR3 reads TGTGCCAGCACGGGAGAGAGGGGCACAGATACGCAGTATTTT.